The T cell receptor beta chain under discussion was sequenced for a study of blood T cell repertoires in COVID-19. Study details: Researchers got acute and convalescent COVID-19 samples from the United States, Italy and Spain. The cDNA or gDNA used as material had been derived from T cells, B-cell-depleted T cells, or PBMCs.

The CDR3 sequence is 13 residues long. Germline CDR1 and CDR2: KGHDR and SFDVKD. The V end was cut by 4 bases, the J end by 6 bases, with 10 bases between. In the original workflow: Estimation of nucleated cell counts relied on the amplification of reference gene primers. The protocol was immunoSEQ multiplex PCR, while the TCRdb copy is restricted to in-frame clones and leaves out a portion. The V and J calls and clone size were taken over from that table, and D and trimming were inferred from the DNA. The sample lists some 100,000 clones; 88% were seen once. Sequencing was done on a sample of peripheral blood. The clonotype originates from a woman in her sixties with acute or convalescent COVID-19. V usage is TRBV24-1 and J usage is TRBJ2-3; the D gene is possibly TRBD1 (5 bases). The CDR3: CATSDPRVDTQYF. The CDR3 coding sequence is TGTGCCACCAGTGACCCCAGGGTCGATACGCAGTATTTT.